What follows are 31 T cell receptor beta chains derived from one specimen sequenced in a study of identifying expanded T cells in peripheral blood. Method: immunoSEQ multiplex PCR; TCRdb's copy keeps in-frame clones and lacks some. The sample lists around 63,000 clones, approximately 87% seen once, with less than 5.5% in the top ten. The material sequenced was blood. These receptors all come from a person between 18 and 75 years old in good health.

In its sample, this clone was seen a few times. V is TRBV9 and J is TRBJ1-1; D is undetermined. The CDR3 extends over 13 amino acids. The germline V gene encodes CDR1 SGDLS and CDR2 YYNGEE. The V end lost 0 bases, the J end lost 5 bases, and 8 bases lay between the germline ends. CDR3 DNA sequence: TGTGCCAGCAGCGTAGAGGAGTTGACTGAAGCTTTCTTT. Its protein product is CASSVEELTEAFF.

The chain employs TRBV6-5 and TRBJ2-5; tentatively, D is TRBD1 (7 bases). Trimming left V 5 bases short and J 5 bases short, with 15 bases between. Germline CDR1 is MNHEY and CDR2 is SVGAGI. The CDR3 has 14 amino acids. The CDR3 coding sequence is TGTGCCAGCAGTCCCCAGACAGGGAGGGAGACCCAGTACTTC. Translation gives CASSPQTGRETQYF.

This rearrangement joins TRBV14 to TRBJ1-6; D not resolved. This CDR3 is 17 amino acids long. V shed 1 base and J shed 9 bases, with 19 bases lying between them. Germline assignment: CDR1 SGHDN and CDR2 FVKESK. DNA for the CDR3: TGTGCCAGCAGCCAAGCTCTAACCTCGAGAGGTAGTTCACCCCTCCACTTT. Translating gives CASSQALTSRGSSPLHF.

This clone appeared once. Different DNA sequences within this sample yield the same CDR3. The chain is built from TRBV7-2 and TRBJ1-5, with unresolved D. The CDR3 length is 14 residues. Trimming took 1 base from V and 1 from J, leaving 5 bases between them. CDR1 and CDR2 (germline): SGHTA, FQGNSA. DNA of the CDR3: TGTGCCAGCAGCTTAGTTGCCAGCAATCAGCCCCAGCATTTT. Translating it yields CASSLVASNQPQHF.

This chain uses TRBV29-1 with TRBJ2-7; 7 bases line up with TRBD1. Trimming removed 0 bases from V and 5 bases from J; junction bases left unmatched: 4. Germline CDR1 is SQVTM and CDR2 is ANQGSEA. This CDR3 region has 13 residues. The CDR3 DNA follows: TGCAGCGTTGAAGACCAGGGGACAGACGAGCAGTACTTC. Translated, it gives CSVEDQGTDEQYF.

The V call is TRBV10-3, the J call TRBJ1-1, with D tentatively TRBD1 (5 bases). The CDR3 runs 16 residues. Trimming took off 8 bases at V and 0 bases at J, with 19 bases between the two ends. Germline V CDR1 and CDR2: ENHRY, SYGVKD. For the CDR3, the DNA is TGTGCCATCGGACCACAGGAGGGGCCCATGAACACTGAAGCTTTCTTT. Protein product: CAIGPQEGPMNTEAFF.

The rearrangement uses TRBV19 and TRBJ2-1; D tentatively reads TRBD1 or TRBD2 (6 bases each). The V end was cut by 3 bases, the J end by 0 bases, with 9 bases between. From germline, CDR1 is LNHDA and CDR2 SQIVND (reference sequence). This CDR3 has 15 residues. CDR3 coding DNA: TGTGCCAGTAGTATTGAGGGGGGCTCCTACAATGAGCAGTTCTTC. Encoded protein: CASSIEGGSYNEQFF.

The chain recombines TRBV2 with TRBJ2-2, with a possible D match to TRBD2 (6 bases). The CDR3 is 15 amino acids. Germline CDR1 and CDR2: SNHLY and FYNNEI. Trimming removed 8 bases from V and 0 bases from J, with 13 bases in between. The CDR3 here is CASSPTRPNTGELFF. The DNA of the CDR3 is TGTGCCAGCTCCCCGACTAGGCCGAACACCGGGGAGCTGTTTTTT.

This chain connects TRBV28 to TRBJ1-2; 7 nucleotides agree with TRBD1. Germline V gene sequence: CDR1 MDHEN, CDR2 SYDVKM. The V and J ends lost 2 bases and 8 bases, in that order; junction bases with no gene match: 8. The CDR3 runs to 14 residues. The CDR3 here is CASSLSQGEEGYTF. In nucleotides, the CDR3 is TGTGCCAGCAGTTTAAGTCAGGGGGAAGAGGGCTACACCTTC.

CDR3 sequence (DNA): TGTGCCAGCAGCGTAGGTCTCAAGATGAACACTGAAGCTTTCTTT. This codes for CASSVGLKMNTEAFF. V and J are TRBV9 and TRBJ1-1; D gene uncertain. Trimming left V 0 bases short and J 0 bases short, with 9 bases between. There are 15 residues in the CDR3. Germline V gene data show CDR1 as SGDLS and CDR2 as YYNGEE.

CDR3 region: CATSSGTGGNYGYTF. CDR3 nucleotides: TGTGCCACCAGCTCCGGGACAGGGGGCAACTATGGCTACACCTTC. This rearrangement joins TRBV15 to TRBJ1-2; 12 bases map to TRBD1. J gave up 2 bases and V 5 bases, and 3 bases lay outside the gene matches. Germline V gives CDR1 LNHNV, CDR2 YYDKDF (reference sequence). The CDR3 spans 15 residues.

This clone qualifies as medium-sized. This chain links TRBV4-2 with TRBJ2-7, with 8 bases matching TRBD2. The CDR3 runs 15 residues. Germline V CDR1 and CDR2: LGHNA, YNFKEQ. The V and J ends lost 0 bases and 1 base, in that order; junction bases with no gene match: 2. The CDR3 DNA follows: TGTGCCAGCAGCCAAGAGACTAGCGAGTCCTACGAGCAGTACTTC. Protein sequence: CASSQETSESYEQYF.

This clone came up a few times. The chain employs TRBV7-3 and TRBJ2-1, with D possibly TRBD2 on 6 matching bases. In germline, CDR1 is SGHTA, CDR2 FQGTGA. This CDR3 comprises 15 residues. V lost 4 bases to trimming and J lost 6 bases, with 16 bases between them. The CDR3, as DNA: TGTGCCAGCAGCTCCTCTCCGGGACTCATCAATGAGCAGTTCTTC. Translating gives CASSSSPGLINEQFF. Looking up the rest from reference TRBV7-3 and TRBJ2-1 gives the full variable domain: GAGVSQTPSNKVTEKGKYVELRCDPISGHTALYWYRQSLGQGPEFLIYFQGTGAADDSGLPNDRFFAVRPEGSVSTLKIQRTERGDSAVYLCASSSSPGLINEQFFGPGTRLTVL.

This clone was counted a few times. The chain joins TRBV18 to TRBJ2-7; no clear D. Trimming cost V 2 bases and J 3 bases, with 11 bases left between them. Germline values: CDR1 KGHSH, CDR2 LQKENI. CDR3 size: 14 residues. In DNA form, the CDR3 reads TGTGCCAGCTCACCATACGGCAGTTTCTACGAGCAGTACTTC. This encodes CASSPYGSFYEQYF.

CDR3 sequence (DNA): TGTGCCTCTCGCTCCGGGACGTATGGCTACACCTTC. This codes for CASRSGTYGYTF. V and J are TRBV27 and TRBJ1-2, with a possible D match to TRBD1 (5 bases). The CDR3 has 12 amino acids. Trimming removed 11 bases at V and 5 bases at J, with 15 bases between. Germline loops: CDR1 MNHEY, CDR2 SMNVEV (reference sequence).

CDR3 sequence (DNA): TGTGCCAGCAGTCCCACATACACCGGGGAGCTGTTTTTT. Protein product: CASSPTYTGELFF. The chain recombines TRBV6-5 with TRBJ2-2, with D hard to call. This CDR3 comprises 13 residues. Germline V CDR1 and CDR2: MNHEY, SVGAGI. V lost 5 bases and J 3 bases, leaving 7 bases between the germline ends.

V gene TRBV27 combines with J gene TRBJ2-2; D not certain. The CDR3 is 15 residues long. CDR1 MNHEY and CDR2 SMNVEV come from the germline V gene (reference sequence). The germline V and J ends were trimmed by 0 bases and 4 bases, with 9 bases remaining between them. In nucleotides, the CDR3 is TGTGCCAGCAGTTTATCCCAACCCGGCACCGGGGAGCTGTTTTTT. Translation: CASSLSQPGTGELFF.

The chain employs TRBV14 and TRBJ2-3; D is ambiguous. Germline V gene lookup returns CDR1 SGHDN and CDR2 FVKESK. The CDR3 has 14 residues. With 2 bases removed from V and 4 bases from J, the gap between germline ends came to 10 bases. The CDR3 spells CASSQTLGADTQYF. The DNA for the CDR3 is TGTGCCAGCAGCCAAACGCTCGGTGCAGATACGCAGTATTTT. The full variable domain, rest sourced from reference TRBV14 and TRBJ2-3, is EAGVTQFPSHSVIEKGQTVTLRCDPISGHDNLYWYRRVMGKEIKFLLHFVKESKQDESGMPNNRFLAERTGGTYSTLKVQPAELEDSGVYFCASSQTLGADTQYFGPGTRLTVL.

This sequence joins TRBV4-2 and TRBJ2-1; 13 bases map to TRBD2. V shed 3 bases and J 4 bases; nucleotides not matched to a gene: 3. Germline lookup yields CDR1 LGHNA and CDR2 YNFKEQ. CDR3 length: 16 amino acids. The CDR3: CASSHRTSGGYNEQFF. CDR3 in DNA: TGTGCCAGCAGCCACCGGACTAGCGGGGGATACAATGAGCAGTTCTTC.

The V and J genes are TRBV7-9 and TRBJ1-5; D is unclear. V lost 3 bases and J 7 bases, leaving 10 bases between the germline ends. The length of the CDR3 is 13 residues. Per the germline V gene, CDR1 is SEHNR and CDR2 is FQNEAQ (reference sequence). This chain's CDR3 is CASSFSSGQPQHF. Written as DNA, the CDR3 is TGTGCCAGCAGCTTTAGCTCGGGACAGCCCCAGCATTTT.

The rearrangement links TRBV6-4 to TRBJ2-3; 10 bases are a match to TRBD2. Germline CDR1 MRHNA, CDR2 SNTAGT. The CDR3 runs to 15 residues. Losses at the gene ends were 0 bases for V and 6 bases for J; bases not matched to a gene: 3. CDR3 region: CASSDSIAGGDTQYF. As DNA, the CDR3 is TGTGCCAGCAGTGACTCGATAGCGGGGGGTGATACGCAGTATTTT.

This clone has only one observation. This rearrangement joins TRBV19 to TRBJ2-7; D may match TRBD1 or TRBD2 (6 bases each). The CDR3 runs 15 residues. CDR1 LNHDA and CDR2 SQIVND come from the germline V gene (reference sequence). Trimming removed 5 bases from V and 5 bases from J, with 19 bases in between. CDR3: CASSAITGASNEQYF. The CDR3 DNA reads as TGTGCCAGTAGTGCTATCACGGGGGCGAGTAACGAGCAGTACTTC.

The V gene is TRBV27, the J gene TRBJ2-3, with 9 nucleotides matching TRBD2. Germline V lookup: CDR1 MNHEY, CDR2 SMNVEV (reference sequence). Unmatched junction bases numbered 15, after V lost 10 bases and J lost 1 base. This CDR3 has 17 amino acids. CDR3 in amino acids: CATHGMAGGPGTDTQYF. DNA of the CDR3: TGTGCCACTCACGGTATGGCGGGAGGGCCAGGCACAGATACGCAGTATTTT.

The genes are TRBV4-3 and TRBJ2-1; TRBD1 matches at 7 bases. J gave up 9 bases and V 3 bases, and 8 bases lay outside the gene matches. The CDR3 has 14 residues. Germline CDR1 LGHNA, CDR2 YSLEER. The CDR3 sequence is CASSQSLSGGEQFF. Written as DNA, the CDR3 is TGCGCCAGCAGCCAGTCTTTATCAGGGGGTGAGCAGTTCTTC.

This chain uses TRBV5-1 with TRBJ2-3; 7 nucleotides line up with TRBD1. Losses at the gene ends were 4 bases for V and 3 bases for J; bases not matched to a gene: 8. Looked up from germline, CDR1 is SGHRS and CDR2 is YFSETQ. CDR3 length: 15 residues. CDR3 coding DNA: TGCGCCAGCAGCCTAGGGGACAGAACGACAGATACGCAGTATTTT. The encoded protein is CASSLGDRTTDTQYF.

This chain connects TRBV10-1 to TRBJ2-3; D call uncertain. The CDR3 is 15 amino acids. Germline V lookup: CDR1 WNHNN, CDR2 SYGVQD (reference sequence). V was cut by 3 bases and J by 3 bases, with 13 bases left in between. DNA for the CDR3: TGCGCCAGCAGTGACAGGTCTAGTTCAACAGATACGCAGTATTTT. Its translation: CASSDRSSSTDTQYF.

This chain joins TRBV7-3 and TRBJ2-7; perhaps TRBD2 as D (5 bases). Trimming took off 5 bases at V and 5 bases at J, with 13 bases between the two ends. The CDR3 spans 13 residues. CDR1 and CDR2 from the germline V gene are SGHTA and FQGTGA. This CDR3 reads CASSLTEGNEQYF. For the CDR3, the DNA is TGTGCCAGCAGCCTCACCGAGGGTAACGAGCAGTACTTC.

V gene TRBV9 combines with J gene TRBJ2-7, with 9 bases that match TRBD1. CDR1 and CDR2 (germline): SGDLS, YYNGEE. This CDR3 spans 14 amino acids. J gave up 5 bases and V 3 bases, and 6 bases lay outside the gene matches. CDR3 amino acids: CASSGGTGRHEQYF. The CDR3 DNA follows: TGTGCCAGCAGCGGGGGGACAGGGCGGCACGAGCAGTACTTC.

The chain couples TRBV30 to TRBJ1-5; TRBD1 is a possible D gene (5 bases). Trimming took off 5 bases at V and 7 bases at J, with 18 bases between the two ends. The CDR3 is made up of 14 amino acids. CDR1 is GTSNPN and CDR2 is SVGIG in the germline V gene (reference sequence). The chain's CDR3 is CAWDPGRGGQPQHF. The CDR3 nucleotides read TGTGCCTGGGACCCAGGTAGGGGAGGACAGCCCCAGCATTTT.

The V call is TRBV4-2, the J call TRBJ2-7; D is possibly TRBD1 (6 bases). V was trimmed by 0 bases and J by 4 bases, leaving 7 bases between them. Germline CDR1 and CDR2: LGHNA and YNFKEQ. The CDR3 spans 13 residues. CDR3 in amino acids: CASSQEQGYEQYF. For the CDR3, the DNA is TGTGCCAGCAGCCAAGAACAGGGTTACGAGCAGTACTTC.

The CDR3 coding sequence is TGTGCCAGCACTCGGAGGTACAATGAGCAGTTCTTC. This gives the protein CASTRRYNEQFF. The chain combines TRBV28 with TRBJ2-1, with a tentative D call TRBD2 (5 bases). CDR1 and CDR2 from the germline V gene are MDHEN and SYDVKM. The germline V and J ends were trimmed by 7 bases and 4 bases, with 8 bases remaining between them. CDR3 length: 12 amino acids.